Described below is a single T cell receptor (beta chain) sequence and its context. The sample originates from a study of blood T cell repertoires in COVID-19. TCRdb's copy holds only in-frame clones and misses some; the assay was immunoSEQ multiplex PCR. The data show under 300,000 clones, 80% to 90% seen once. The CDR3 length is 15 residues. Germline assignment: CDR1 SGHRS and CDR2 YFSETQ. Between the trimmed V and J ends, which lost 4 bases and 2 bases, there was a span of 13 bases. The material sequenced was peripheral blood. The chain carries TRBV5-1 and TRBJ1-3; the D is unclear. The TCR sequence derives from a woman aged 70-85 years with acute or convalescent COVID-19. For the CDR3, the DNA is TGCGCCAGCAGCCCCCAGGCTGAGACTGGAAACACCATATATTTT. Its protein is CASSPQAETGNTIYF.